The clone carrying this T cell receptor beta chain has a single count. Profiling relied on immunoSEQ multiplex PCR, and the TCRdb table lists in-frame clones only, not all of them. The table includes some 220,000 clones, 70% to 90% detected once. Clinical history as reported by participants underpinned cohort assignment. Germline-derived CDR1 and CDR2 are KGHSH and LQKENI. The CDR3 length is 14 residues. Trimming pared 3 bases from V and 7 bases from J, leaving 13 bases between. This specimen belongs to a study of blood T cell repertoires in COVID-19. The TCR was taken from a woman aged 35 to 49 with acute COVID-19. Material: PBMCs or T cells enriched from blood (not recorded which). The rearrangement uses TRBV18 and TRBJ2-1; D gene uncertain. Written as DNA, the CDR3 is TGTGCCAGCTCACCGCGTCAGGTGGAAAATGAGCAGTTCTTC. It yields the protein CASSPRQVENEQFF.